These T cell receptor beta chains were read from a single sample in a study of cytomegalovirus exposure and HLA in healthy donors. TCRdb's table, derived via immunoSEQ multiplex PCR, lists solely in-frame clones and lacks some. The data show more than 85,000 clones, about three quarters seen once. The material sequenced was PBMCs. These receptors originate from a woman between 35 and 50 years old in good health and CMV-seropositive. CDR3s include the opening cysteine and the closing phenylalanine or tryptophan. The order of the fields is D gene, J gene, V gene, CDR3 length, clone size, CDR3 DNA, CDR3 protein. A D gene is named only where the DNA matches it firmly. Size values are once, few and many counts, or a class for expanded clones, and some rows have none.

d_gene: -
j_gene: TRBJ2-7
v_gene: TRBV5-1
len: 13
abundance: few
CDR3nt: TGCGCCAGCAGCGTGACAGTTGGCTACGAGCAGTACTTC
CDR3aa: CASSVTVGYEQYF

d_gene: -
j_gene: TRBJ2-5
v_gene: TRBV29-1
len: 11
abundance: -
CDR3nt: TGCAGCGTTGCAGGGTTGGAGACCCAGTACTTC
CDR3aa: CSVAGLETQYF

d_gene: -
j_gene: TRBJ1-2
v_gene: TRBV5-6
len: 15
abundance: -
CDR3nt: TGTGCCAGCAGCGAATCCTCCCCAGGCTACTATGGCTACACCTTC
CDR3aa: CASSESSPGYYGYTF

d_gene: TRBD1
j_gene: TRBJ1-1
v_gene: TRBV28
len: 13
abundance: -
CDR3nt: TGTGCCATCCCGGGACAGGGAGGTACTGAAGCTTTCTTT
CDR3aa: CAIPGQGGTEAFF

d_gene: TRBD1
j_gene: TRBJ2-3
v_gene: TRBV5-1
len: 16
abundance: -
CDR3nt: TGCGCCAGCAGCTTGGGGGGACAGGGTGCGACAGATACGCAGTATTTT
CDR3aa: CASSLGGQGATDTQYF

d_gene: TRBD1
j_gene: TRBJ1-5
v_gene: TRBV7-2
len: 16
abundance: once
CDR3nt: TGTGCCAGCAGCTCCCAGGGGGCAGGGGGCAATCAGCCCCAGCATTTT
CDR3aa: CASSSQGAGGNQPQHF

d_gene: TRBD2
j_gene: TRBJ2-7
v_gene: TRBV6-6
len: 15
abundance: -
CDR3nt: TGTGCCAGTAGGAACCAAGCGGGAGGGGATTACGAGCAGTACTTC
CDR3aa: CASRNQAGGDYEQYF

d_gene: TRBD1
j_gene: TRBJ1-1
v_gene: TRBV19
len: 13
abundance: -
CDR3nt: TGTGCCAGTAGTACCCGGACAGGCGCTGAAGCTTTCTTT
CDR3aa: CASSTRTGAEAFF

d_gene: -
j_gene: TRBJ2-7
v_gene: TRBV6-5
len: 15
abundance: -
CDR3nt: TGTGCCAGCAGTTGGGGACTCCCTTACACCTACGAGCAGTACTTC
CDR3aa: CASSWGLPYTYEQYF

d_gene: -
j_gene: TRBJ2-7
v_gene: TRBV15
len: 14
abundance: -
CDR3nt: TGTGCCACCAGCAGAGATCGCCCCAGCTACGAGCAGTACTTC
CDR3aa: CATSRDRPSYEQYF

d_gene: -
j_gene: TRBJ1-1
v_gene: TRBV9
len: 14
abundance: -
CDR3nt: TGTGCCAGCAGCGTACAGGGACAGAACACTGAAGCTTTCTTT
CDR3aa: CASSVQGQNTEAFF

d_gene: -
j_gene: TRBJ1-2
v_gene: TRBV10-3
len: 14
abundance: once
CDR3nt: TGTGCCATCAGTGAGTCCCCGGGGACATATGGCTACACCTTC
CDR3aa: CAISESPGTYGYTF

d_gene: -
j_gene: TRBJ2-1
v_gene: TRBV5-1
len: 14
abundance: -
CDR3nt: TGCGCCAGCAGCCCCGGGGTACCTAACAATGAGCAGTTCTTC
CDR3aa: CASSPGVPNNEQFF

d_gene: -
j_gene: TRBJ1-1
v_gene: TRBV4-3
len: 16
abundance: once
CDR3nt: TGCGCCAGCAGCCAAGACCACAGGCAGGCGAACACTGAAGCTTTCTTT
CDR3aa: CASSQDHRQANTEAFF

d_gene: -
j_gene: TRBJ2-7
v_gene: TRBV5-1
len: 14
abundance: -
CDR3nt: TGCGCCAGCACCGAGTCTACAGGCCTATACGAGCAGTACTTC
CDR3aa: CASTESTGLYEQYF

d_gene: -
j_gene: TRBJ2-3
v_gene: TRBV5-1
len: 14
abundance: -
CDR3nt: TGCGCCAGCAGCTTGGAAGGGGGCACAGATACGCAGTATTTT
CDR3aa: CASSLEGGTDTQYF

d_gene: -
j_gene: TRBJ2-3
v_gene: TRBV5-4
len: 12
abundance: few
CDR3nt: TGTGCCAGCAGCTCATCCACAGATACGCAGTATTTT
CDR3aa: CASSSSTDTQYF

d_gene: TRBD1
j_gene: TRBJ2-5
v_gene: TRBV28
len: 14
abundance: -
CDR3nt: TGTGCCAGCAGTCCGTTGACAGGGCAAGAGACCCAGTACTTC
CDR3aa: CASSPLTGQETQYF

d_gene: TRBD2
j_gene: TRBJ2-2
v_gene: TRBV10-3
len: 15
abundance: -
CDR3nt: TGTGCCATCAGCCCGACTAGCGGGACTTCCGGGGAGCTGTTTTTT
CDR3aa: CAISPTSGTSGELFF

d_gene: TRBD1
j_gene: TRBJ2-7
v_gene: TRBV4-3
len: 16
abundance: -
CDR3nt: TGCGCCAGCAGCCACAGACAGGGCTCAGCCCTCGGGGAGCAGTACTTC
CDR3aa: CASSHRQGSALGEQYF

d_gene: -
j_gene: TRBJ1-6
v_gene: TRBV7-2
len: 15
abundance: -
CDR3nt: TGTGCCAGCAGCTTACTCGGGGGGGCAGGGTCACCCCTCCACTTT
CDR3aa: CASSLLGGAGSPLHF

d_gene: TRBD2
j_gene: TRBJ2-3
v_gene: TRBV7-9
len: 15
abundance: -
CDR3nt: TGTTCCAGCAGCGGACGTAGACTAGCTTCGGATACGCAGTATTTT
CDR3aa: CSSSGRRLASDTQYF

d_gene: -
j_gene: TRBJ2-3
v_gene: TRBV7-9
len: 16
abundance: -
CDR3nt: TGTGCCAGCAGCGGAGGTCGGGGGGCAAGCACAGATACGCAGTATTTT
CDR3aa: CASSGGRGASTDTQYF

d_gene: -
j_gene: TRBJ2-7
v_gene: TRBV5-1
len: 13
abundance: -
CDR3nt: TGCGCCAGCATCGATCGGGAAATGGGCGAGCAGTACTTC
CDR3aa: CASIDREMGEQYF

d_gene: -
j_gene: TRBJ2-3
v_gene: TRBV6-1
len: 16
abundance: -
CDR3nt: TGTGCCAGCAGTGAATGGTTTGAGGGCCCCACAGATACGCAGTATTTT
CDR3aa: CASSEWFEGPTDTQYF